The rows below give T cell receptor beta chains drawn from one sample of a study of shared clonotypes between healthy human individuals. Clones were read by immunoSEQ multiplex PCR, and TCRdb kept only the in-frame ones, dropping some. The sample contains about 2.4 million clones, 93% of which appear only once. The source material was naive CD4+ T cells from PBMCs. These receptors originate from a man aged 18 to 35 in good health. Some clones in this sample may be carry-over from other donors' samples. Both conserved end residues are part of each CDR3. D genes are given only for firm matches. Not every row has a clone size; where given, it reads once, few, many or a size class.

TRBV7-3	TRBJ2-5	.	.	TGTGCCAGCAGCTCCGGGAATCAAGAGACCCAGTACTTC	CASSSGNQETQYF
TRBV4-3	TRBJ1-4	TRBD1	once	TGCGCCAGCAGCTACTCGGGACAGGGGGACGAAAAACTGTTTTTT	CASSYSGQGDEKLFF
TRBV28	TRBJ2-5	.	.	TGTGCCAGCAGCCCCAGGGGGGCAGGTCAAGAGACCCAGTACTTC	CASSPRGAGQETQYF
TRBV27	TRBJ2-5	TRBD2	.	TGTGCCAGCAGTCCAACTAGCGGGAGAGAGACCCAGTACTTC	CASSPTSGRETQYF
TRBV27	TRBJ2-7	TRBD2	.	TGTGCCAGCAGTTTATCCTGGACTAGCGGGGCCTACGAGCAGTACTTC	CASSLSWTSGAYEQYF
TRBV5-4	TRBJ1-1	.	.	TGTGCCAGCAGCTTGGGCAGGGGGAACACTGAAGCTTTCTTT	CASSLGRGNTEAFF
TRBV30	TRBJ1-2	.	.	TGTGCCTGGAGTGTTAAGGGCGCCTATGGCTACACCTTC	CAWSVKGAYGYTF
TRBV5-1	TRBJ2-5	TRBD2	.	TGCGCCAGCAGCTCGGGACTAGCTCAAGAGACCCAGTACTTC	CASSSGLAQETQYF
TRBV7-2	TRBJ1-2	.	.	TGTGCCAGCAGCTTAAAGGCTTCGGGCTCGAACTATGGCTACACCTTC	CASSLKASGSNYGYTF
TRBV5-1	TRBJ1-3	.	.	TGCGCCAGCAGTCCGGGCGGTCTCTCTGGAAACACCATATATTTT	CASSPGGLSGNTIYF
TRBV28	TRBJ2-1	.	.	TGTGCCAGCAGTGAACCCGGGACTCCAGTGGAGTTCTTC	CASSEPGTPVEFF
TRBV28	TRBJ2-5	.	once	TGTGCCAGCAGTTTAGTTGAGACCCAGTACTTC	CASSLVETQYF
TRBV7-7	TRBJ2-1	TRBD2	.	TGTGCCAGCAGCCTTGCCGGGGGGGGTGAGCAGTTCTTC	CASSLAGGGEQFF
TRBV9	TRBJ1-6	.	.	TGTGCCAGCAGCGTAGGGAGTCTACATAATTCACCCCTCCACTTT	CASSVGSLHNSPLHF
TRBV28	TRBJ1-2	.	.	TGTGCCAGCAGTACGGGCGACTATGGCTACACCTTC	CASSTGDYGYTF
TRBV5-1	TRBJ2-5	.	.	TGCGCCAGCAGCCTCACCGTCCAAGAGACCCAGTACTTC	CASSLTVQETQYF